A selection of T cell receptor beta chains follows, all from one sample in a study of cytomegalovirus exposure and HLA in healthy donors. Produced via immunoSEQ multiplex PCR; TCRdb's table is partial and in-frame only. The sample includes fewer than 200,000 clones, roughly four fifths seen only once; the top ten take approximately 2%. Input material: PBMCs. Receptor source: a woman under 30 in good health and CMV-seronegative. Both conserved end residues are part of each CDR3. Part of the rows lack a size; the others show once, few, many or a class for expanded clones.

j_call clone_size v_call cdr3_aa
TRBJ2-7 - TRBV11-2 CASREVYTYEQYF
- - TRBV2 CASRGSGGGSYEQYF
TRBJ1-6 - TRBV7-3 CASSPLQGSPLHF
TRBJ1-1 - TRBV11-2 CASSHWGTGGTEAFF
TRBJ2-3 - TRBV9 CASSPPRGGPGDTQYF
TRBJ1-6 - TRBV27 CASSFDRGNSPLHF
TRBJ2-7 - TRBV6-6 CASSSIAGSSYEQYF
TRBJ2-1 - TRBV5-1 CASSLAPGWVVYNEQFF
TRBJ2-3 - TRBV27 CASSFLSTDTQYF
TRBJ1-6 - TRBV28 CATYRAGSSPLHF
TRBJ1-5 - TRBV19 CASEGGANQPQHF
TRBJ2-6 - TRBV5-1 CASSLGLAASSGANVLTF
TRBJ2-5 - TRBV2 CASSEVETQYF
TRBJ1-5 - TRBV6-5 CASSYSPGSQPQHF
TRBJ2-7 - TRBV4-1 CASSQVGTGGSYEQYF
TRBJ1-2 - TRBV18 CASSPPRFTVGYGYTF
TRBJ1-6 - TRBV5-1 CASSSGQGLTNSPLHF
TRBJ2-5 - TRBV30 CAWSGGRGSETQYF
TRBJ1-1 - TRBV11-2 CASSLAGAETEAFF
TRBJ2-3 - TRBV4-1 CASSPHRTSGGGGTDTQYF
TRBJ2-5 - TRBV10-2 CASMVGGGETQYF
TRBJ1-3 - TRBV5-1 CASSPVRGDDTIYF
TRBJ1-3 - TRBV13 CASSLSAYGNTIYF
TRBJ1-3 - TRBV7-2 CASSLDSRVPGNTIYF
TRBJ1-1 few TRBV5-4 CASTQGGLKNTEAFF
TRBJ1-3 - TRBV9 CASSSQDRVSGNTIYF
TRBJ1-2 - TRBV27 CASRSGTEGNGYTF
TRBJ2-7 - TRBV7-6 CASSSSLADYEQYF
TRBJ2-7 - TRBV27 CASRLQGSNEQYF
TRBJ2-7 - TRBV29-1 CSVLGQRTYEQYF
TRBJ2-1 - TRBV9 CASSVAASGSSYNEQFF
TRBJ2-1 - TRBV5-1 CASSLGLAGVASYNEQFF
TRBJ2-7 once TRBV5-6 CASSLSTPFRQYEQYF
TRBJ2-7 once TRBV10-3 CAISQDRGYEQYF
TRBJ2-4 - TRBV5-1 CASSLGPDRVAKNIQYF
TRBJ1-1 medium-sized TRBV30 CAWSLYTEAFF
TRBJ2-7 - TRBV2 CASRVGQGGLSYEQYF
TRBJ2-1 few TRBV28 CASSLAGGPYNEQFF
TRBJ2-5 - TRBV7-9 CASSSDRTQETQYF
TRBJ1-6 - TRBV10-3 CAIRTTGYDNSPLHF
TRBJ1-5 - TRBV6-1 CASQRRNSNQPQHF
TRBJ2-1 - TRBV5-1 CASSLLAGGMNEQFF
TRBJ2-5 - TRBV18 CASSPRQGKETQYF
TRBJ2-7 - TRBV6-5 CASSSSGTGVDEQYF
TRBJ2-4 once TRBV19 CASSTDGGAVYIQYF
TRBJ2-3 once TRBV6-5 CASSYTQDYTDTQYF
- once TRBV7-9 CASSFQVSYEQYF
TRBJ1-5 - TRBV5-6 CASSFRGPNQPQHF
TRBJ2-5 - TRBV25-1 CASSRAGGPETQYF
TRBJ1-1 - TRBV29-1 CSVAPGTTEAFF
TRBJ1-2 few TRBV6-5 CASSLSGQGTYGYTF
TRBJ2-7 - TRBV2 CASRATAYEQYF
TRBJ2-3 once TRBV27 CASSLYAGSSTDTQYF
TRBJ2-2 - TRBV27 CASSLRPNTGELFF